What follows describes a single T cell receptor beta chain. Its antigen is as yet unknown. This CDR3 is 14 amino acids long. Germline values: CDR1 MNHNS, CDR2 SASEGT. V was pared by 2 bases and J by 0 bases, with 1 base of the junction left unmatched. PCR amplification relied on 60 Vbeta primers (plus 13 Jbeta primers). Sequenced by immunoSEQ multiplex PCR; TCRdb stores in-frame clones only, minus some. Found here are 30,000 to 35,000 clones, 65% to 90% of them singletons; the top ten hold less than 4.5%. The sample belongs to a study of cytomegalovirus exposure and HLA in healthy donors. Regarding the study as a whole: A previous analysis found most TCR beta V segments productive roughly 87% or roughly 30% of the time.

The receptor comes from a woman between 18 and 29 years old in good health and CMV-seronegative. The V gene is TRBV6-1, the J gene TRBJ2-7, with 7 nucleotides matching TRBD1. The sequencing sample was made of PBMCs. CDR3 sequence: CASSEPGGSYEQYF. DNA for the CDR3: TGTGCCAGCAGTGAACCAGGGGGCTCCTACGAGCAGTACTTC.